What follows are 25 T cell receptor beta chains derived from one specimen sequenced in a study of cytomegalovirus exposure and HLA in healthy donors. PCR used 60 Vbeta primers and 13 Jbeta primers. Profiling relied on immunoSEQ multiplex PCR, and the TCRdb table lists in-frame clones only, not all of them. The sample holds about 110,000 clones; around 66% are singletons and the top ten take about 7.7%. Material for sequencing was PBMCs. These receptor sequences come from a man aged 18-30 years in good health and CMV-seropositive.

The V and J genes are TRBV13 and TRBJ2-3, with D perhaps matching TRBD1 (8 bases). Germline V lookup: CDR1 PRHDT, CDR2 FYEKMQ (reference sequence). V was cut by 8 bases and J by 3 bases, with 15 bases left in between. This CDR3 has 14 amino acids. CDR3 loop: CASYHRGGTDTQYF. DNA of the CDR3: TGTGCCAGCTACCACAGGGGGGGAACAGATACGCAGTATTTT.

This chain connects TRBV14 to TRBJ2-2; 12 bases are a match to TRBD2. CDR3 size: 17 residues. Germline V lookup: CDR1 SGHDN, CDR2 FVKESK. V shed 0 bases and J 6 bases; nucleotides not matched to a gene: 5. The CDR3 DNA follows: TGTGCCAGCAGCCAAGAAACCCTAGCGGGGGGGCCCGGGGAGCTGTTTTTT. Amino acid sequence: CASSQETLAGGPGELFF.

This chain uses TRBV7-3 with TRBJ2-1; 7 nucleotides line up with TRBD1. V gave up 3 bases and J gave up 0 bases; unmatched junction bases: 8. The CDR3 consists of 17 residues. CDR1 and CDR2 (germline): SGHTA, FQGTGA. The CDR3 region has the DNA TGTGCCAGCAGCTTGGGGACAGTCTTAAGCTCCTACAATGAGCAGTTCTTC. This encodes CASSLGTVLSSYNEQFF.

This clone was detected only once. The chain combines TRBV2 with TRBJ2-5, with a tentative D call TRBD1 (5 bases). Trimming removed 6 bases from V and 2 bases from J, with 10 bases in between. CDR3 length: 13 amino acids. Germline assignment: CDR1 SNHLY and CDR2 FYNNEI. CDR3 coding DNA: TGTGCCAGCAGAAAGGGGCCTCAAGAGACCCAGTACTTC. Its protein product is CASRKGPQETQYF.

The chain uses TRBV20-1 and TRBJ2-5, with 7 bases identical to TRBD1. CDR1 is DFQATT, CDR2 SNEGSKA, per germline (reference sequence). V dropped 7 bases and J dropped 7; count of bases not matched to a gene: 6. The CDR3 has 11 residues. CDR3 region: CSVDRAWTQYF. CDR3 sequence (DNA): TGCAGTGTCGACAGGGCGTGGACCCAGTACTTC.

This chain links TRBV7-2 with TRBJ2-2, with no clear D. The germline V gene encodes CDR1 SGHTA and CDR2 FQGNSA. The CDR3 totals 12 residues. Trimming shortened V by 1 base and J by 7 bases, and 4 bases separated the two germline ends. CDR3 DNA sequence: TGTGCCAGCAGCTTAGTCTTCGGGGAGCTGTTTTTT. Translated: CASSLVFGELFF.

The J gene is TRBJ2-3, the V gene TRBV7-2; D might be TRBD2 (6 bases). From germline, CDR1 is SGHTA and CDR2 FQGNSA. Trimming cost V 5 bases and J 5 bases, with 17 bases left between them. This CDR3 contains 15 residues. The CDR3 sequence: CASSPRGVAVDTQYF. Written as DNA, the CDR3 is TGTGCCAGCAGCCCGCGGGGAGTAGCGGTAGATACGCAGTATTTT.

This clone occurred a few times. The CDR3, as DNA: TGTGCCAGCAGCACCCGACAGGGGCTTACTGAAGCTTTCTTT. Translation gives CASSTRQGLTEAFF. The chain recombines TRBV5-6 with TRBJ1-1, with 8 bases aligning to TRBD1. Trimming took 4 bases from V and 5 from J; bases not matched to a gene: 7. Per germline, CDR1 SGHDT and CDR2 YYEEEE. The CDR3 totals 14 residues.

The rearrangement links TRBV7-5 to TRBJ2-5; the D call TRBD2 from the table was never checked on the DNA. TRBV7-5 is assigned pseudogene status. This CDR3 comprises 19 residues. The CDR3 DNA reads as TGTGTCAGAAGCTTAGTTCCCCCCGGGACTAGCGGGGGTGGGGAGACCCAGTACTTC. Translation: CVRSLVPPGTSGGGETQYF.

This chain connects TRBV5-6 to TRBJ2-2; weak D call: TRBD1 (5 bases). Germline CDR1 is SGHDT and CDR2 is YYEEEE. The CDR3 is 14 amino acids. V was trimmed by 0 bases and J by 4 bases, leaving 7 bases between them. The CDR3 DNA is TGTGCCAGCAGCTTGGCCAGGGTCACCGGGGAGCTGTTTTTT. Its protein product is CASSLARVTGELFF.

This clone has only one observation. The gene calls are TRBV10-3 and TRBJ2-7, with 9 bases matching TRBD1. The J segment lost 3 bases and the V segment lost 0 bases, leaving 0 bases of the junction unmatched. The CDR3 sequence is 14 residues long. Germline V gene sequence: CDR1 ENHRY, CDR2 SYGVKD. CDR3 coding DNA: TGTGCCATCAGTGAGTCGGGACAGGGCTACGAGCAGTACTTC. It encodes CAISESGQGYEQYF.

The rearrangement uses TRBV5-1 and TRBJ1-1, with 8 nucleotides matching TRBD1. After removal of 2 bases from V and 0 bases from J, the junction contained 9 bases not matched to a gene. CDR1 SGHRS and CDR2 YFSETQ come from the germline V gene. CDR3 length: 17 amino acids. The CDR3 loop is CASSLSPQGAVNTEAFF. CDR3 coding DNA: TGCGCCAGCAGCTTATCTCCTCAGGGGGCGGTGAACACTGAAGCTTTCTTT.

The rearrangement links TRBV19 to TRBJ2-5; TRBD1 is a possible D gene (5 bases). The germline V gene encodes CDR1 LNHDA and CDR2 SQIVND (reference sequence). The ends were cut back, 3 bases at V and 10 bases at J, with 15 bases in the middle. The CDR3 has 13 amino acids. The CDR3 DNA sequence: TGTGCCAGTAGTATCTGGGGCGAGCAGGACCAGTACTTC. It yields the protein CASSIWGEQDQYF. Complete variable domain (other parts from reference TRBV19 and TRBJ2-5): DGGITQSPKYLFRKEGQNVTLSCEQNLNHDAMYWYRQDPGQGLRLIYYSQIVNDFQKGDIAEGYSVSREKKESFPLTVTSAQKNPTAFYLCASSIWGEQDQYFGPGTRLLVL.

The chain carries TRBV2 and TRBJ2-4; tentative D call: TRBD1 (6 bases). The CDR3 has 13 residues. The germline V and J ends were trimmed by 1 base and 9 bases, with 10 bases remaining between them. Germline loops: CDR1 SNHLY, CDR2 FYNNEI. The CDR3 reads CASSEVVGAIQYF. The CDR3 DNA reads TGTGCCAGCAGTGAAGTTGTGGGGGCCATTCAGTACTTC.

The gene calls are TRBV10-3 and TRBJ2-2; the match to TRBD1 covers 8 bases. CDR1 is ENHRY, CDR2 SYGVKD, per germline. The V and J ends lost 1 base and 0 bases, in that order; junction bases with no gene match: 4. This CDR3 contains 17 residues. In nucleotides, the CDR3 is TGTGCCATCAGTGAGTTTGGGACAGGCCCGAACACCGGGGAGCTGTTTTTT. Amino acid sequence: CAISEFGTGPNTGELFF.

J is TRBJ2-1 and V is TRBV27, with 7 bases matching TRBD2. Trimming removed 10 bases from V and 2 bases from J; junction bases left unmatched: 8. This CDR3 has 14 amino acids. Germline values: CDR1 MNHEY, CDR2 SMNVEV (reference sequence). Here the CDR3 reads CANNQRDPYNEQFF. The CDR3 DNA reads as TGTGCCAACAACCAGCGGGATCCCTACAATGAGCAGTTCTTC.

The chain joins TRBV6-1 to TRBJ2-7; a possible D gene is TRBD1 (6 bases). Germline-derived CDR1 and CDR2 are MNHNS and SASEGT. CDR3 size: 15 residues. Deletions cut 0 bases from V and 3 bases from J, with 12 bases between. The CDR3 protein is CASSEASGAYYEQYV. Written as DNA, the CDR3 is TGTGCCAGCAGTGAAGCCTCAGGGGCCTACTACGAGCAGTACGTC.

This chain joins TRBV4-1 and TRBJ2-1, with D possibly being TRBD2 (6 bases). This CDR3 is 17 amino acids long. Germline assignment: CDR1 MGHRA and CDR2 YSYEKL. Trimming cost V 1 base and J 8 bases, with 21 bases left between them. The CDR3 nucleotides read TGCGCCAGCAGCCAAGGGGCCGCGAGTAGCGGTTCGGATGAGCAGTTCTTC. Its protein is CASSQGAASSGSDEQFF.

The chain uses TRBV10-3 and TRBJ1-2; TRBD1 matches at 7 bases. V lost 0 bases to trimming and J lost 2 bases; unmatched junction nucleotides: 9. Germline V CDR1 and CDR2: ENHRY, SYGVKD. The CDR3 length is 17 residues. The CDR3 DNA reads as TGTGCCATCAGTGAGTCGCTTAGGGGCAGGGGGAACTATGGCTACACCTTC. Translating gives CAISESLRGRGNYGYTF.

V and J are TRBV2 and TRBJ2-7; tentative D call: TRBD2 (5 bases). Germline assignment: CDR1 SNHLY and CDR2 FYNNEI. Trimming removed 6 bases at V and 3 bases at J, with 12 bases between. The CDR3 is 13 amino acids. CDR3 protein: CASREVGNYEQYV. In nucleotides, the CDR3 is TGTGCCAGCAGGGAGGTAGGGAACTACGAGCAGTACGTC.

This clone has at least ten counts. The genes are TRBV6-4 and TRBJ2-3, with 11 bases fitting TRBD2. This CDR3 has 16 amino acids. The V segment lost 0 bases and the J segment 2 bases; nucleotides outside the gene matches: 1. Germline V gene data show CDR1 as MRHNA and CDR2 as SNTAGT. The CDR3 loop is CASSDSSGGATDTQYF. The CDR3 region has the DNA TGTGCCAGCAGTGACTCTAGCGGGGGGGCCACAGATACGCAGTATTTT.

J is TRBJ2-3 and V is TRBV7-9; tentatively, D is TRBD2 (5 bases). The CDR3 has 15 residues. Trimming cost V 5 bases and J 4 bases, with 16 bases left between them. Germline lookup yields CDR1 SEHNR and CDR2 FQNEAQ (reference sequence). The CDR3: CASSRVRVSADTQYF. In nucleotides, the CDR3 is TGTGCCAGCAGCCGGGTGAGGGTGTCCGCAGATACGCAGTATTTT.

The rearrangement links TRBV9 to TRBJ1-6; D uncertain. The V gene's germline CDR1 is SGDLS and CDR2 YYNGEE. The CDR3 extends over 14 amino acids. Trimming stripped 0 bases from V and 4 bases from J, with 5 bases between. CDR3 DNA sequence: TGTGCCAGCAGCGTAGCAGGTTATAATTCACCCCTCCACTTT. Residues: CASSVAGYNSPLHF.

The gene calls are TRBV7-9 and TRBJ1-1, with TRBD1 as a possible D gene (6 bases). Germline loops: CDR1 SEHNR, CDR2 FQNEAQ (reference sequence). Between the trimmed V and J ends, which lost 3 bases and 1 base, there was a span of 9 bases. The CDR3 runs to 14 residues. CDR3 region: CASSLGHSNTEAFF. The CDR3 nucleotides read TGTGCCAGCAGCTTGGGACACTCGAACACTGAAGCTTTCTTT.

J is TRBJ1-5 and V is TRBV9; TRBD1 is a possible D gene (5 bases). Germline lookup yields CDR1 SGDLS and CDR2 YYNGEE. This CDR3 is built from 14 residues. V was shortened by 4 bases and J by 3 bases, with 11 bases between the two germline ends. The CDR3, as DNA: TGTGCCAGCAGCCCTCAGGGTATCAATCAGCCCCAGCATTTT. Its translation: CASSPQGINQPQHF.